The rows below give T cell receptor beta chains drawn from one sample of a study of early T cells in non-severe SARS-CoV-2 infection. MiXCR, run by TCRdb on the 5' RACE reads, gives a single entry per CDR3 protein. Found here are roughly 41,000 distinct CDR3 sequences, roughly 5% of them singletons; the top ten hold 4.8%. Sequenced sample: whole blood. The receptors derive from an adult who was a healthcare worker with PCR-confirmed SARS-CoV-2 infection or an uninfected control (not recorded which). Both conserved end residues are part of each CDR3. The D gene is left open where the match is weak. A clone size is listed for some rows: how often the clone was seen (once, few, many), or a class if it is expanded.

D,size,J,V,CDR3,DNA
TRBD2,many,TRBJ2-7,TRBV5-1,CASSSAGGNYEQYF,TGCGCCAGCAGCTCGGCGGGAGGGAACTACGAGCAGTACTTC
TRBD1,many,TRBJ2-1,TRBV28,CASSLGQGRNEQFF,TGTGCCAGCAGTTTAGGACAGGGGAGGAATGAGCAGTTCTTC
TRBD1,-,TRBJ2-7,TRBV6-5,CASSSRDRGPSTPYEQYF,TGTGCCAGCAGTAGTCGGGACAGGGGGCCATCAACCCCCTACGAGCAGTACTTC
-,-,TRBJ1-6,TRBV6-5,CASSYSTVGNSPLHF,TGTGCCAGCAGTTACTCAACTGTGGGTAATTCACCCCTCCACTTT
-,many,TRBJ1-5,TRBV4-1,CASSQNPTVNQPQHF,TGCGCCAGCAGCCAAAACCCGACAGTCAATCAGCCCCAGCATTTT
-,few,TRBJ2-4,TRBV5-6,CASSWGDGTSKNIQYF,TGTGCCAGCAGCTGGGGGGATGGCACTTCCAAAAACATTCAGTACTTC
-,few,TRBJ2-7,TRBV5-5,CASSLVLGRPGTVRYEQYF,TGTGCCAGCAGCTTGGTCCTAGGTCGTCCCGGGACGGTACGATACGAGCAGTACTTC
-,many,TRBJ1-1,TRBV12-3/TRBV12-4,CASTTTGMNTEAFF,TGTGCCAGCACCACAACAGGGATGAACACTGAAGCTTTCTTT
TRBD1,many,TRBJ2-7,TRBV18,CASSPPGQTGGSGEQYF,TGTGCCAGCTCACCCCCCGGACAGACAGGGGGCTCGGGCGAGCAGTACTTC
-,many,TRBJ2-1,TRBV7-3,CASSLTPGVDEQFF,TGTGCCAGCAGCTTAACCCCTGGGGTTGATGAGCAGTTCTTC
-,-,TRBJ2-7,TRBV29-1,CSVGEMRGPNYEQYF,TGCAGCGTGGGAGAGATGAGGGGACCTAACTACGAGCAGTACTTC
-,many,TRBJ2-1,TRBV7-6,CASSLIGRHNEQFF,TGTGCCAGCAGCTTAATAGGACGGCACAATGAGCAGTTCTTC
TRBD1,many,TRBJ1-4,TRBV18,CASSPTGGNGEKLFF,TGTGCCAGCTCACCTACAGGGGGGAATGGTGAAAAACTGTTTTTT
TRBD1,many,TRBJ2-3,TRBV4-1,CASSPPGRQGADTQYF,TGCGCCAGCAGCCCCCCCGGAAGACAGGGGGCAGATACGCAGTATTTT
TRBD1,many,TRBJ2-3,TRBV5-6,CASSSPWTGEDTQYF,TGTGCCAGCAGCTCCCCCTGGACAGGTGAAGATACGCAGTATTTT
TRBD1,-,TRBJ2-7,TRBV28,CASRSGGPYEQYF,TGTGCCAGCAGGTCAGGGGGCCCCTACGAGCAGTACTTC
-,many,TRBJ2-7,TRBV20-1,CSAPTRYEQYF,TGCAGTGCACCTACTAGATACGAGCAGTACTTC
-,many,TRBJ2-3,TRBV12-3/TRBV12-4,CASSSGEPDTQYF,TGTGCCAGCAGTTCGGGGGAACCAGATACGCAGTATTTT
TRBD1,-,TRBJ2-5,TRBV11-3,CASSPGGDQETQYF,TGTGCCAGCAGCCCAGGGGGAGACCAAGAGACCCAGTACTTC
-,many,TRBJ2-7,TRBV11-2,CASRGSPYSPYEQYF,TGTGCCAGCAGAGGCAGCCCATATTCCCCCTACGAGCAGTACTTC
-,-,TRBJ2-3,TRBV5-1,CASSLVTPTDTQYF,TGCGCCAGCAGCTTGGTTACTCCCACAGATACGCAGTATTTT
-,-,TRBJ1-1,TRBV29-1,CSVAHKGGTEAFF,TGCAGCGTTGCCCACAAAGGGGGAACTGAAGCTTTCTTT
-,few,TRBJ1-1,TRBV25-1,CASSEYVPGTEAFF,TGTGCCAGCAGTGAATACGTCCCTGGCACTGAAGCTTTCTTT
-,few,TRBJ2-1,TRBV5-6,CASSLVPGIRINEQFF,TGTGCCAGCAGCTTGGTCCCAGGGATTAGAATCAATGAGCAGTTCTTC
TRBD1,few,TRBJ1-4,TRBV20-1,CSAPRQGEKLFF,TGCAGTGCCCCCCGACAGGGTGAAAAACTGTTTTTT
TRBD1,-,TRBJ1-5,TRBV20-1,CSARGGTGNQPQHF,TGCAGTGCTAGAGGGGGGACAGGGAATCAGCCCCAGCATTTT
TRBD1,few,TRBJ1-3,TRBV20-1,CSARAGTGGAGSGNTIYF,TGCAGTGCTAGAGCCGGGACAGGGGGCGCGGGCTCTGGAAACACCATATATTTT
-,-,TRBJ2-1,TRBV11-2,CASSLAGSSYNEQFF,TGTGCCAGCAGCTTAGCCGGGAGCTCCTACAATGAGCAGTTCTTC
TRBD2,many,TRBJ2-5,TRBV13,CASSHIAGQTQYF,TGTGCCAGCAGCCACATAGCGGGCCAGACCCAGTACTTC
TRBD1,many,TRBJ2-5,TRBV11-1,CASSRGQQETQYF,TGTGCCAGCAGCCGGGGACAGCAAGAGACCCAGTACTTC
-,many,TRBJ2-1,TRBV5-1,CASSLTIGLNTGNEQFF,TGCGCCAGCAGCTTGACGATTGGACTTAACACGGGCAATGAGCAGTTCTTC
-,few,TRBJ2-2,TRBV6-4,CASSNTGQDTGELFF,TGTGCCAGCAGCAATACGGGACAAGATACCGGGGAGCTGTTTTTT
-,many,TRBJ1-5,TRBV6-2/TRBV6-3,CASSYDLENQPQHF,TGTGCCAGCAGTTACGATTTGGAGAATCAGCCCCAGCATTTT
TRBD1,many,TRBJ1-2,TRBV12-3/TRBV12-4,CASSLSKTGGIYGYTF,TGTGCCAGCAGTTTAAGTAAGACAGGGGGCATCTATGGCTACACCTTC
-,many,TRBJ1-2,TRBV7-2,CASRAVGGYGYTF,TGTGCCAGCAGGGCAGTTGGTGGCTATGGCTACACCTTC
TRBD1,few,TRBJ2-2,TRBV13,CASTARQGANTGELFF,TGTGCCAGCACTGCAAGACAGGGGGCCAACACCGGGGAGCTGTTTTTT
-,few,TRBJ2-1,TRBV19,CASSIQLFNEQFF,TGTGCCAGTAGTATCCAGCTATTCAATGAGCAGTTCTTC
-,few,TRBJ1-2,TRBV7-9,CASSLARGANYGYTF,TGTGCCAGCAGCTTAGCCCGAGGAGCTAACTATGGCTACACCTTC
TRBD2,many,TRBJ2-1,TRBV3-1,CASSQDSGAQRAEQFF,TGTGCCAGCAGCCAAGATAGCGGGGCCCAACGGGCTGAGCAGTTCTTC
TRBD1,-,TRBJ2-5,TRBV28,CASSSPGTVQETQYF,TGTGCCAGCAGTTCTCCTGGGACAGTCCAAGAGACCCAGTACTTC
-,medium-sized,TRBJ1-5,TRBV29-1,CSVLEGGAKGQPQHF,TGCAGCGTCCTAGAGGGGGGCGCCAAGGGTCAGCCCCAGCATTTT
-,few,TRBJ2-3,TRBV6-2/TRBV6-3,CASSYGLATDTQYF,TGTGCCAGCAGTTACGGGCTAGCTACAGATACGCAGTATTTT
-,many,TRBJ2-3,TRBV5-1,CASSLGKLTDTDTQYF,TGCGCCAGCAGCTTGGGGAAATTGACGGACACAGATACGCAGTATTTT
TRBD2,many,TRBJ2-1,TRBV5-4,CASSLGGRASYNEQFF,TGTGCCAGCAGCTTGGGAGGGAGGGCCTCGTACAATGAGCAGTTCTTC
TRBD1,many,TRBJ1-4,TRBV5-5,CASSAGQVPEKLFF,TGTGCCAGCAGCGCGGGACAGGTTCCTGAAAAACTGTTTTTT
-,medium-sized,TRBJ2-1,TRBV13,CASSEVQTTAYNEQFF,TGTGCCAGCAGTGAGGTACAGACTACCGCCTACAATGAGCAGTTCTTC